The T cell receptor (beta chain) described here comes from a study of glioma-infiltrating T cells. About this clonotype itself: Antigen specificity is unknown.

Points from the study as a whole: Above-expected tissue-blood divergence occurred in all gliomas, most in low-grade ones.

Using RNA template, CDR3s of TCR alpha and beta were amplified with iRepertoire arm-PCR. TCRdb recomputed calls from the multiplex PCR reads with MiXCR, one row per CDR3 protein. The table has about 140,000 distinct CDR3 sequences, approximately 39% seen once. The V gene lost 0 bases and the J gene lost 1 base, with 7 bases spanning the gap. Germline V gene lookup returns CDR1 LNHDA and CDR2 SQIVND (reference sequence). The CDR3 runs to 16 residues. The rearrangement links TRBV19 to TRBJ2-6; D is uncertain. The specimen was glioma tissue, nonneoplastic brain tissue, or PBMCs (not recorded which). The source is a human donor with low-grade glioma or glioblastoma, undergoing nonglioma brain surgery, or in good health (not recorded which). The CDR3 DNA reads as TGTGCCAGTAGTATAGATTCATGGTCTGGGGCCAACGTCCTGACTTTC. Its protein product is CASSIDSWSGANVLTF. Together with reference TRBV19 and TRBJ2-6, the CDR3 gives the full variable domain: DGGITQSPKYLFRKEGQNVTLSCEQNLNHDAMYWYRQDPGQGLRLIYYSQIVNDFQKGDIAEGYSVSREKKESFPLTVTSAQKNPTAFYLCASSIDSWSGANVLTFGAGSRLTVL.